Presented here are 25 T cell receptor beta chains from one specimen sequenced in a study of shared clonotypes between healthy human individuals. Using immunoSEQ multiplex PCR, the repertoire was profiled, and TCRdb retains in-frame clones only, with some absent. The sample lists some 490,000 clones, roughly 80% occurring once. Sequencing input: PBMCs. All receptors come from a woman aged 40 to 50 in good health. Some clones in this sample may be carry-over from other donors' samples.

The chain combines TRBV7-2 with TRBJ2-5; maybe TRBD2 (6 bases). Near its end, the DNA agrees better with TRBJ2-7, so the J call may be wrong. The CDR3 extends over 15 amino acids. Germline V gene sequence: CDR1 SGHTA, CDR2 FQGNSA. The CDR3 sequence is CASSLGVGGFYEQYF. CDR3 coding DNA: TGTGCCAGCAGCTTAGGCGTGGGAGGCTTCTACGAGCAGTACTTC.

V gene TRBV19 combines with J gene TRBJ2-1; 7 positions match TRBD1. CDR1 LNHDA and CDR2 SQIVND come from the germline V gene (reference sequence). The CDR3 sequence is 13 residues long. V was clipped by 5 bases and J by 12 bases; unmatched bases: 10. Written as DNA, the CDR3 is TGTGCCAGTAGTCCAACCACGACAGGGCGGCAGTTCTTC. Encoded protein: CASSPTTTGRQFF.

The genes are TRBV9 and TRBJ2-3, with D perhaps matching TRBD2 (5 bases). V lost 0 bases, J lost 5 bases, and 10 bases lay in between. CDR1 is SGDLS, CDR2 YYNGEE, per germline. CDR3 size: 14 residues. The CDR3 nucleotides read TGTGCCAGCAGCGTAGCTCGGGAAATAGATACGCAGTATTTT. Protein sequence: CASSVAREIDTQYF.

This clone has a single count. This chain connects TRBV7-2 to TRBJ2-1; 9 bases agree with TRBD2. Trimming cost V 5 bases and J 7 bases; bases outside gene matches: 9. The CDR3 is 15 amino acids. The germline V gene has CDR1 SGHTA and CDR2 FQGNSA. CDR3 in DNA: TGTGCCAGCAGCCCGGGGACTAGCTGGCAAAATGAGCAGTTCTTC. The encoded protein is CASSPGTSWQNEQFF.

The chain combines TRBV5-1 with TRBJ1-1; D perhaps matches TRBD1 (5 bases). Trimming left V 4 bases short and J 0 bases short, with 16 bases between. Germline-derived CDR1 and CDR2 are SGHRS and YFSETQ. This CDR3 has 16 amino acids. DNA for the CDR3: TGCGCCAGCAGCCTGCGGGTGGGGGGTATGAACACTGAAGCTTTCTTT. Amino acid sequence: CASSLRVGGMNTEAFF.

This clone was detected once. In DNA form, the CDR3 reads TGCAGCGTAGCGACTAGCGGGAATGCTGAGACCCAGTACTTC. Translation gives CSVATSGNAETQYF. The chain couples TRBV29-1 to TRBJ2-5; TRBD2 aligns across 11 bases. Per germline, CDR1 SQVTM and CDR2 ANQGSEA. After removal of 6 bases from V and 5 bases from J, the junction contained 8 bases not matched to a gene. The CDR3 extends over 14 amino acids.

This chain connects TRBV30 to TRBJ1-4, with D possibly TRBD1 on 6 matching bases. Trimming left V 1 base short and J 5 bases short, with 8 bases between. This CDR3 spans 13 amino acids. From germline, CDR1 is GTSNPN and CDR2 SVGIG (reference sequence). The CDR3 nucleotides read TGTGCCTGGAGTGGACAGGAGAATGAAAAACTGTTTTTT. Amino acid sequence: CAWSGQENEKLFF.

The rearrangement links TRBV5-1 to TRBJ2-1; D remains ambiguous. Germline CDR1 reads SGHRS; CDR2 reads YFSETQ. Between the trimmed V and J ends, which lost 4 bases and 9 bases, there was a span of 11 bases. The CDR3 is made up of 12 amino acids. CDR3 nucleotide sequence: TGCGCCAGCAGCCACACACCCGGTGAGCAGTTCTTC. The encoded protein is CASSHTPGEQFF.

V and J are TRBV5-4 and TRBJ2-1; 8 positions match TRBD1. The ends lost 4 bases at V and 2 bases at J; junction bases unmatched: 8. CDR3 length equals 16 residues. Germline V CDR1 and CDR2: SGHNT, YYREEE (reference sequence). CDR3 nucleotides: TGTGCCAGCAGCCTCAAAACAGGGGGACCCTACAATGAGCAGTTCTTC. This sequence encodes CASSLKTGGPYNEQFF.

V is TRBV28 and J is TRBJ2-3; 10 bases are a match to TRBD2. This CDR3 comprises 15 residues. The J segment lost 5 bases and the V segment lost 4 bases, leaving 6 bases of the junction unmatched. Germline V gives CDR1 MDHEN, CDR2 SYDVKM. CDR3 protein: CASSSPSSGRDTQYF. The CDR3, as DNA: TGTGCCAGCAGTTCCCCTTCTAGCGGGAGAGATACGCAGTATTTT.

This clone showed up many times. This CDR3 is also generated by other DNA sequences in the sample. This chain connects TRBV5-1 to TRBJ2-1; possible D gene TRBD2, 6 bases. The CDR3 is made up of 15 amino acids. V lost 0 bases, J lost 6 bases, and 13 bases lay in between. Looked up from germline, CDR1 is SGHRS and CDR2 is YFSETQ. In nucleotides, the CDR3 is TGCGCCAGCAGCTTGGGGCTAGCGTCCCCCAATGAGCAGTTCTTC. Translated: CASSLGLASPNEQFF.

This clone was observed at least ten times. In the same sample, other DNA sequences code for this CDR3. This chain connects TRBV25-1 to TRBJ2-7; TRBD1 aligns across 9 bases. The V segment lost 6 bases and the J segment 3 bases; nucleotides outside the gene matches: 6. This CDR3 has 14 amino acids. Germline CDR1 reads MGHDK; CDR2 reads SYGVNS. CDR3 protein: CASRSGTGNYEQYF. DNA of the CDR3: TGTGCCAGCAGATCCGGGACAGGGAACTACGAGCAGTACTTC.

The chain recombines TRBV10-2 with TRBJ2-1; possibly TRBD1 or TRBD2 for D (5 bases each). V was pared by 4 bases and J by 6 bases, with 19 bases between. Germline V gene lookup returns CDR1 WSHSY and CDR2 SAAADI. The CDR3 contains 16 residues. This chain's CDR3 is CASSGGKASQGNEQFF. The CDR3 bases are TGCGCCAGCAGTGGGGGTAAGGCTAGCCAGGGCAATGAGCAGTTCTTC.

The rearrangement joins TRBV6-5 to TRBJ2-7, with D possibly TRBD2 on 5 matching bases. Germline loops: CDR1 MNHEY, CDR2 SVGAGI. V was trimmed by 6 bases and J by 2 bases, leaving 17 bases between them. The length of the CDR3 is 15 residues. Written as DNA, the CDR3 is TGTGCCAGCAGCCTACTCTCGGACTCGGCCTACGAGCAGTACTTC. The encoded protein is CASSLLSDSAYEQYF.

The chain has TRBV5-1 and TRBJ2-5, with D uncertain. CDR1 and CDR2 from the germline V gene are SGHRS and YFSETQ. CDR3 length: 13 amino acids. Trimming cost V 4 bases and J 5 bases, with 12 bases left between them. The CDR3 DNA reads TGCGCCAGCAGCGTCGGACCCCAGGAGACCCAGTACTTC. This gives the protein CASSVGPQETQYF. The whole variable domain, remainder taken from reference TRBV5-1 and TRBJ2-5, is KAGVTQTPRYLIKTRGQQVTLSCSPISGHRSVSWYQQTPGQGLQFLFEYFSETQRNKGNFPGRFSGRQFSNSRSEMNVSTLELGDSALYLCASSVGPQETQYFGPGTRLLVL.

This clone has only a few counts. The rearrangement joins TRBV7-9 to TRBJ1-2; 7 bases are a match to TRBD1. This CDR3 is 14 amino acids long. With 5 bases clipped from V and 2 bases from J, the junction kept 5 bases outside the gene matches. The germline V gene has CDR1 SEHNR and CDR2 FQNEAQ (reference sequence). The CDR3 region has the DNA TGTGCCAGCAGCCCGATGACAGGGAACTATGGCTACACCTTC. It yields the protein CASSPMTGNYGYTF. The full variable domain, in which reference TRBV7-9 and TRBJ1-2 provide the parts outside the CDR3, is DTGVSQNPRHKITKRGQNVTFRCDPISEHNRLYWYRQTLGQGPEFLTYFQNEAQLEKSRLLSDRFSAERPKGSFSTLEIQRTEQGDSAMYLCASSPMTGNYGYTFGSGTRLTVV.

This clone was recorded at least ten times. This chain joins TRBV2 and TRBJ2-5, with D perhaps TRBD2 (5 bases). V was trimmed by 7 bases and J by 1 base, leaving 13 bases between them. Per germline, CDR1 SNHLY and CDR2 FYNNEI. The CDR3 runs to 14 residues. The CDR3 DNA sequence: TGTGCCAGCAACACCGGGATTTTCCAAGAGACCCAGTACTTC. It is translated as CASNTGIFQETQYF.

This sequence joins TRBV28 and TRBJ2-7; perhaps D is TRBD1 or TRBD2 (5 bases each). Deletions cut 7 bases from V and 2 bases from J, with 18 bases between. CDR3 size: 15 residues. The germline V gene has CDR1 MDHEN and CDR2 SYDVKM. The CDR3 nucleotides read TGTGCCAGCAACGACCCCCGGGACGGCGCCTACGAGCAGTACTTC. It encodes CASNDPRDGAYEQYF.

The rearrangement links TRBV5-1 to TRBJ2-5; D perhaps matches TRBD1 (6 bases). From germline, CDR1 is SGHRS and CDR2 YFSETQ. The CDR3 loop spans 16 amino acids. With 2 bases removed from V and 1 base from J, the gap between germline ends came to 15 bases. The CDR3 protein is CASSFSELGAQETQYF. The CDR3 DNA sequence: TGCGCCAGCAGCTTCTCCGAGTTGGGGGCCCAAGAGACCCAGTACTTC.

As for this clone: A far bigger clonotype differs at one base, so this is likely a read error. The same CDR3 also results from other DNA sequences found in this sample. The chain links TRBV30 to TRBJ1-1; D is unclear. CDR3 length: 12 amino acids. CDR1 is GTSNPN and CDR2 is SVGIG in the germline V gene (reference sequence). V lost 5 bases and J 6 bases, leaving 13 bases between the germline ends. CDR3 DNA: TGTGCCTGGGGCGGAGGGCGGTCTGAAGCTTTCTTT. The encoded protein is CAWGGGRSEAFF.

The rearrangement joins TRBV7-9 to TRBJ2-3, with 10 positions matching TRBD2. V shed 3 bases, J shed 5 bases, and the junction held 5 bases outside the gene matches. Germline V gene lookup returns CDR1 SEHNR and CDR2 FQNEAQ (reference sequence). CDR3 length equals 15 residues. The CDR3 sequence is CASSFIAGGGDTQYF. In nucleotides, the CDR3 is TGTGCCAGCAGCTTTATAGCGGGAGGCGGAGATACGCAGTATTTT.

The J gene is TRBJ2-2, the V gene TRBV7-2, with TRBD2 identical over 7 bases. CDR1 and CDR2 (germline): SGHTA, FQGNSA. The ends lost 0 bases at V and 2 bases at J; junction bases unmatched: 3. The CDR3 spans 16 residues. The CDR3 DNA sequence: TGTGCCAGCAGCTTAGCGGGCGGGAGTAACACCGGGGAGCTGTTTTTT. It specifies CASSLAGGSNTGELFF. The whole variable domain, remainder taken from reference TRBV7-2 and TRBJ2-2, is GAGVSQSPSNKVTEKGKDVELRCDPISGHTALYWYRQSLGQGLEFLIYFQGNSAPDKSGLPSDRFSAERTGGSVSTLTIQRTQQEDSAVYLCASSLAGGSNTGELFFGEGSRLTVL.

This sequence joins TRBV6-6 and TRBJ2-1, with TRBD2 matching 13 bases. This CDR3 spans 13 amino acids. Trimming at V came to 8 bases and at J to 14 bases, leaving 9 bases not matched to a gene. The germline CDR1 and CDR2 sequences are MNHNY and SVGAGI (reference sequence). The CDR3 DNA is TGTGCCAGCTCGGGACTAGCGGGGAGGGGGGAGTTCTTC. As protein: CASSGLAGRGEFF.

This chain uses TRBV7-3 with TRBJ2-7; D is unresolved. V gave up 3 bases and J gave up 2 bases, with 8 bases separating them. From germline, CDR1 is SGHTA and CDR2 FQGTGA. The CDR3 is 13 residues long. The CDR3 bases are TGTGCCAGCAGCTTGTTCTCTACCTACGAGCAGTACTTC. This sequence encodes CASSLFSTYEQYF.

The chain carries TRBV5-1 and TRBJ2-5; TRBD1 aligns across 8 bases. The CDR3 sequence is 15 residues long. Germline CDR1 SGHRS, CDR2 YFSETQ. After removal of 4 bases from V and 10 bases from J, the junction contained 15 bases not matched to a gene. CDR3 protein: CASSGLTGALSDQYF. CDR3 sequence (DNA): TGCGCCAGCAGCGGGTTGACAGGGGCGTTAAGCGACCAGTACTTC. The entire variable domain, with the rest obtained from reference TRBV5-1 and TRBJ2-5, is as follows: KAGVTQTPRYLIKTRGQQVTLSCSPISGHRSVSWYQQTPGQGLQFLFEYFSETQRNKGNFPGRFSGRQFSNSRSEMNVSTLELGDSALYLCASSGLTGALSDQYFGPGTRLLVL.